This T cell receptor beta chain originates from a study of blood T cells in healthy people across ages. Study-wide findings and caveats: Researchers judged that diversity estimates from one million T cells fell short of true values. The donors' CMV status was not determined, possibly confounding changes in expanded clonotypes. The lack of PBMC sorting stopped any conclusive naive versus antigen-experienced comparison.

The germline V gene has CDR1 MNHNS and CDR2 SASEGT. The V end lost 1 base, the J end lost 5 bases, and 12 bases lay between the germline ends. CDR3 size: 15 residues. This clonotype has more than one count but fewer than ten. Its specificity is not known. A sample-barcoded 5' primer and a J-beta primer mix were used in a second PCR of about 7 to 11 cycles. Sequencing of every sample gave 2.5 million or more CDR3-containing paired-end reads. TCRdb fed the 5' RACE reads into MiXCR, producing one record per CDR3 protein. Found here are some 860,000 distinct CDR3 sequences, about 56% of them singletons; the top ten hold 25% to 30%.

The sample was blood. V gene TRBV6-1 combines with J gene TRBJ2-1; TRBD2 might be the D (5 bases). The clonotype comes from a man aged 35-49 years in good health. For the CDR3, the DNA is TGTGCCAGCAGTGAAGGAAACAGCGGTCACAATGAGCAGTTCTTC. Translating it yields CASSEGNSGHNEQFF.